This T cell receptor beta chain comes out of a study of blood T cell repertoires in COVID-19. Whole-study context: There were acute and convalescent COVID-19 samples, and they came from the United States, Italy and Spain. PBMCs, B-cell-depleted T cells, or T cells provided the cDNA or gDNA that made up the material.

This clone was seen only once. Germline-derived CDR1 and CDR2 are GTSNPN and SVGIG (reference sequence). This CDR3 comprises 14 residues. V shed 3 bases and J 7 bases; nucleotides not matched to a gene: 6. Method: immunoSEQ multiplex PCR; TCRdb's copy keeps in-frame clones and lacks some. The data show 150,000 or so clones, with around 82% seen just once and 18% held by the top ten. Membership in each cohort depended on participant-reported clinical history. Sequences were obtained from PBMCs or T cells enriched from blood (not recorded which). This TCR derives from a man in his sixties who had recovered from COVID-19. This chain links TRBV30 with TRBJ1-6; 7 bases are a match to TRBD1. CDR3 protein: CAWSVTGDNSPLHF. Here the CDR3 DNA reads TGTGCCTGGAGCGTTACAGGGGACAATTCACCCCTCCACTTT.